A single sample gave rise to the 27 T cell receptor beta chains below, sequenced in a study of blood T cell repertoires in COVID-19. Produced via immunoSEQ multiplex PCR; TCRdb's table is partial and in-frame only. The data hold about 190,000 clones, with around 87% observed a single time. The sample taken for sequencing was peripheral blood. Every receptor here comes from a young woman who had recovered from COVID-19.

The chain links TRBV9 to TRBJ1-3; TRBD1 matches 9 bases. Germline CDR1 and CDR2: SGDLS and YYNGEE. The CDR3 sequence is 15 residues long. J gave up 2 bases and V 3 bases, and 3 bases lay outside the gene matches. The CDR3 region has the DNA TGTGCCAGCAGCGGGGGACAGGGCCCTGGAAACACCATATATTTT. It codes for CASSGGQGPGNTIYF.

This clone was observed a few times. The chain carries TRBV13 and TRBJ2-5, with TRBD1 matching over 7 bases. The V gene end was trimmed by 5 bases and the J gene end by 5 bases; junction bases not matched to a gene: 8. Germline lookup yields CDR1 PRHDT and CDR2 FYEKMQ (reference sequence). CDR3 size: 14 residues. The chain's CDR3 is CASSPTGTSETQYF. Here the CDR3 DNA reads TGTGCCAGCAGCCCGACAGGGACGTCCGAGACCCAGTACTTC.

The gene calls are TRBV27 and TRBJ2-7; the match to TRBD1 covers 11 bases. Per germline, CDR1 MNHEY and CDR2 SMNVEV (reference sequence). V dropped 4 bases and J dropped 7; count of bases not matched to a gene: 9. The CDR3 is 15 amino acids. The CDR3 protein is CASSSSGTGGVEQYF. CDR3 sequence (DNA): TGTGCCAGCAGTTCGTCCGGGACAGGGGGGGTTGAGCAGTACTTC.

This clone was picked up one time. J is TRBJ2-5 and V is TRBV9; 8 nucleotides match TRBD2. The CDR3 runs 15 residues. Germline-derived CDR1 and CDR2 are SGDLS and YYNGEE. V trimming: 4 bases; J trimming: 7 bases; junction bases outside the gene matches: 12. The CDR3 spells CASSPPGGVRGTQYF. The CDR3 DNA follows: TGTGCCAGCAGCCCACCGGGGGGGGTCCGAGGGACCCAGTACTTC.

The J gene is TRBJ1-6, the V gene TRBV9; TRBD1 is a possible D gene (5 bases). Germline assignment: CDR1 SGDLS and CDR2 YYNGEE. Trimming removed 1 base from V and 9 bases from J, with 11 bases in between. The CDR3 is 14 residues long. CDR3 protein: CASSVYAGGSPLHF. Here the CDR3 DNA reads TGTGCCAGCAGCGTATATGCGGGGGGTTCACCCCTCCACTTT.

The rearrangement links TRBV5-4 to TRBJ2-5, with 14 nucleotides matching TRBD2. The CDR3 runs 16 residues. CDR1 and CDR2 (germline): SGHNT, YYREEE (reference sequence). Losses at the gene ends were 4 bases for V and 5 bases for J; bases not matched to a gene: 7. The CDR3 DNA sequence: TGTGCCAGCAGCCGCGGACTAGCGGGAGGCGAGGAGACCCAGTACTTC. It is translated as CASSRGLAGGEETQYF.

The V call is TRBV9, the J call TRBJ1-1, with D maybe TRBD1 (5 bases). The CDR3 spans 16 residues. Per the germline V gene, CDR1 is SGDLS and CDR2 is YYNGEE. Between the trimmed V and J ends, which lost 2 bases and 6 bases, there was a span of 20 bases. The CDR3 region has the DNA TGTGCCAGCAGCGTTGCTGCATACGGACAACACCCTGAAGCTTTCTTT. Its translation is CASSVAAYGQHPEAFF.

This clone occurred once. V usage is TRBV13 and J usage is TRBJ1-4; 9 nucleotides agree with TRBD1. Germline loops: CDR1 PRHDT, CDR2 FYEKMQ (reference sequence). Trimming took 5 bases from V and 4 from J; bases not matched to a gene: 8. The CDR3 spans 16 residues. CDR3 nucleotide sequence: TGTGCCAGCAGCGCCCGGGACAGGGAGGGTAATGAAAAACTGTTTTTT. Translation: CASSARDREGNEKLFF.

This clone was detected only a few times. V is TRBV4-3 and J is TRBJ2-1, with 9 bases lining up with TRBD2. Germline trimming cut 0 bases from V and 3 bases from J; bases unmatched to any gene: 3. The CDR3 contains 16 residues. The V gene's germline CDR1 is LGHNA and CDR2 YSLEER. This chain's CDR3 is CASSQDPSGNYNEQFF. Written as DNA, the CDR3 is TGCGCCAGCAGCCAAGATCCTAGCGGGAACTACAATGAGCAGTTCTTC.

The table lists this clone with a count of one. The genes are TRBV7-2 and TRBJ1-6, with D unclear. Germline CDR1 and CDR2: SGHTA and FQGNSA. The CDR3 has 14 residues. V was trimmed by 7 bases and J by 10 bases, leaving 17 bases between them. CDR3 residues: CASTLRINGSPLHF. CDR3 nucleotide sequence: TGTGCCAGCACCCTGAGGATTAACGGATCACCCCTCCACTTT.

This clone showed up just a few times. The gene calls are TRBV6-2 or TRBV6-3 and TRBJ1-5, with 7 bases that match TRBD1. The V gene end was trimmed by 5 bases and the J gene end by 5 bases; junction bases not matched to a gene: 9. CDR1 MNHEY and CDR2 SVGEGT come from the germline V gene. This CDR3 has 15 amino acids. The CDR3 region is CASSTDRVGYQPQHF. In nucleotides, the CDR3 is TGTGCCAGCAGTACCGACAGGGTAGGATATCAGCCCCAGCATTTT.

This clone was counted once. The V call is TRBV5-1, the J call TRBJ1-1; TRBD1 might be the D (6 bases). The germline V gene encodes CDR1 SGHRS and CDR2 YFSETQ. The V end was cut by 5 bases, the J end by 0 bases, with 11 bases between. This CDR3 has 14 residues. The CDR3 region is CASRTGDMNTEAFF. For the CDR3, the DNA is TGCGCCAGCAGGACAGGTGACATGAACACTGAAGCTTTCTTT.

The rearrangement links TRBV4-3 to TRBJ1-3; D uncertain. The germline V gene encodes CDR1 LGHNA and CDR2 YSLEER. This CDR3 is built from 15 residues. V lost 4 bases to trimming and J lost 0 bases, with 10 bases between them. The DNA of the CDR3 is TGCGCCAGCAGCCTAGTTGAGGACTCTGGAAACACCATATATTTT. It encodes CASSLVEDSGNTIYF.

J is TRBJ2-5 and V is TRBV9; 8 positions match TRBD2. The CDR3 is 15 residues long. V was pared by 0 bases and J by 5 bases, with 6 bases of the junction left unmatched. Per germline, CDR1 SGDLS and CDR2 YYNGEE. The CDR3 nucleotides are TGTGCCAGCAGCGTAGATCCAGCGGGAGATGAGACCCAGTACTTC. Encoded protein: CASSVDPAGDETQYF.

V and J are TRBV12-5 and TRBJ2-1, with TRBD1 identical over 7 bases. This CDR3 is built from 14 residues. Germline V CDR1 and CDR2: LGHNT, FRNRAP. With V trimmed by 5 bases and J by 6 bases, 7 bases remained unmatched. The CDR3 DNA sequence: TGTGCTAGTGGTCGGGACAGTACCTCCAATGAGCAGTTCTTC. This encodes CASGRDSTSNEQFF. The full variable domain, rest sourced from reference TRBV12-5 and TRBJ2-1, is DARVTQTPRHKVTEMGQEVTMRCQPILGHNTVFWYRQTMMQGLELLAYFRNRAPLDDSGMPKDRFSAEMPDATLATLKIQPSEPRDSAVYFCASGRDSTSNEQFFGPGTRLTVL.

The chain joins TRBV7-8 to TRBJ1-2; the D gene is possibly TRBD1 (6 bases). CDR3 length: 15 amino acids. Germline loops: CDR1 SGHVS, CDR2 FQNEAQ. V was shortened by 4 bases and J by 4 bases, with 16 bases between the two germline ends. CDR3 sequence (DNA): TGTGCCAGCAGCTCACAGGGAGTAGGTGGCTATGGCTACACCTTC. The encoded protein is CASSSQGVGGYGYTF. The variable domain in full, completed from reference TRBV7-8 and TRBJ1-2, reads GAGVSQSPRYKVAKRGQDVALRCDPISGHVSLFWYQQALGQGPEFLTYFQNEAQLDKSGLPSDRFFAERPEGSVSTLKIQRTQQEDSAVYLCASSSQGVGGYGYTFGSGTRLTVV.

This rearrangement joins TRBV3-1 (or the pseudogene TRBV3-2) to TRBJ2-7; tentative D call: TRBD1 (6 bases). Germline V gene data show CDR1 as LGHDT and CDR2 as YNNKEL (reference sequence). V lost 1 base and J lost 2, with 6 bases in between. This CDR3 has 13 amino acids. Here the CDR3 reads CASSQGTAYEQYF. Written as DNA, the CDR3 is TGTGCCAGCAGCCAAGGGACAGCCTACGAGCAGTACTTC.

The V call is TRBV7-9, the J call TRBJ2-7; D gene unclear. The CDR3 sequence is 12 residues long. In germline, CDR1 is SEHNR, CDR2 FQNEAQ (reference sequence). Deletions cut 0 bases from V and 6 bases from J, with 6 bases between. The CDR3 is CASSLATGEQYV. The CDR3 DNA reads TGTGCCAGCAGCTTAGCGACGGGCGAGCAGTACGTC.

This chain connects TRBV3-1 (or the pseudogene TRBV3-2) to TRBJ2-7; 12 bases align to TRBD1. The CDR3 runs to 15 residues. The germline V gene has CDR1 LGHDT and CDR2 YNNKEL (reference sequence). The V segment lost 4 bases and the J segment 0 bases; nucleotides outside the gene matches: 1. Here the CDR3 reads CASSPGQGASYEQYF. The CDR3, as DNA: TGTGCCAGCAGCCCGGGACAGGGGGCCTCCTACGAGCAGTACTTC.

V is TRBV6-5 and J is TRBJ2-7; 8 bases are a match to TRBD2. CDR1 is MNHEY, CDR2 SVGAGI, per germline. The CDR3 has 15 residues. J gave up 3 bases and V 5 bases, and 9 bases lay outside the gene matches. The DNA of the CDR3 is TGTGCCAGCAGTACCGGAGTAGCGGGGAACTACGAGCAGTACGTC. Protein product: CASSTGVAGNYEQYV.

V gene TRBV18 combines with J gene TRBJ1-4; D ambiguous. V shed 3 bases and J shed 0 bases, with 2 bases lying between them. The CDR3 has 13 residues. Looked up from germline, CDR1 is KGHSH and CDR2 is LQKENI. The CDR3 spells CASSPATNEKLFF. CDR3 DNA: TGTGCCAGCTCACCCGCAACTAATGAAAAACTGTTTTTT.

The V and J genes are TRBV25-1 and TRBJ2-1, with 9 bases aligning to TRBD1. V lost 3 bases, J lost 7 bases, and 7 bases stayed unmatched. CDR1 and CDR2 from the germline V gene are MGHDK and SYGVNS. This CDR3 spans 15 amino acids. The CDR3 region is CASSDNNRGLNEQFF. CDR3 DNA: TGTGCCAGCAGTGATAATAACAGGGGGCTTAATGAGCAGTTCTTC.

The rearrangement joins TRBV27 to TRBJ2-1; no reliable D call. V was cut by 6 bases and J by 2 bases, with 17 bases left in between. The CDR3 totals 16 residues. Germline V gives CDR1 MNHEY, CDR2 SMNVEV (reference sequence). This chain's CDR3 is CASRPSTVNTYNEQFF. DNA for the CDR3: TGTGCCAGCAGGCCCTCCACAGTAAACACCTACAATGAGCAGTTCTTC.

V gene TRBV30 combines with J gene TRBJ2-6, with 7 bases aligning to TRBD1. Germline loops: CDR1 GTSNPN, CDR2 SVGIG (reference sequence). With 4 bases clipped from V and 0 bases from J, the junction kept 6 bases outside the gene matches. The CDR3 length is 16 residues. CDR3 sequence reads: CAWTTGASSGANVLTF. In DNA, the CDR3 is TGTGCCTGGACCACAGGGGCCAGCTCTGGGGCCAACGTCCTGACTTTC.

CDR3 loop: CSVETAAGVSYNEQFF. CDR3 nucleotides: TGCAGCGTTGAAACGGCGGCGGGGGTCTCCTACAATGAGCAGTTCTTC. This chain uses TRBV29-1 with TRBJ2-1; 7 bases agree with TRBD2. The V and J ends lost 2 bases and 0 bases, in that order; junction bases with no gene match: 7. Germline V CDR1 and CDR2: SQVTM, ANQGSEA. The CDR3 totals 16 residues.

The chain employs TRBV6-5 and TRBJ1-3, with a possible D match to TRBD1 (5 bases). Germline CDR1 is MNHEY and CDR2 is SVGAGI. This CDR3 has 15 amino acids. Between the trimmed V and J ends, which lost 2 bases and 1 base, there was a span of 9 bases. This chain's CDR3 is CASSYAGGSGNTIYF. CDR3 in DNA: TGTGCCAGCAGTTACGCGGGGGGGTCTGGAAACACCATATATTTT.

The V call is TRBV27, the J call TRBJ1-1; possibly TRBD1 for D (6 bases). Germline-derived CDR1 and CDR2 are MNHEY and SMNVEV (reference sequence). V lost 4 bases, J lost 5 bases, and 20 bases lay in between. The CDR3 is 16 amino acids. CDR3 region: CASSSIYGGGKTEAFF. CDR3 DNA sequence: TGTGCCAGCAGTTCAATATATGGGGGCGGAAAAACTGAAGCTTTCTTT.